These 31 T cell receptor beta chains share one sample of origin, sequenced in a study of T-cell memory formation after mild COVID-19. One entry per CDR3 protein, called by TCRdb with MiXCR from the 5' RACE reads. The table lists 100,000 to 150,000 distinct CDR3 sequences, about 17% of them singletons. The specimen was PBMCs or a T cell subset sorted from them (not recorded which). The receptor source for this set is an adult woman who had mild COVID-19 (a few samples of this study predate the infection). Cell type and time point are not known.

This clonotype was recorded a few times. For the CDR3, the DNA is TGTGCCAGCAGTTTCGAGAACAGGGGTAATTCACCCCTCCACTTT. It yields the protein CASSFENRGNSPLHF. J is TRBJ1-6 and V is TRBV12-3 or TRBV12-4; the match to TRBD1 covers 7 bases. Unmatched junction bases numbered 5, after V lost 3 bases and J lost 6 bases. The CDR3 loop spans 15 amino acids.

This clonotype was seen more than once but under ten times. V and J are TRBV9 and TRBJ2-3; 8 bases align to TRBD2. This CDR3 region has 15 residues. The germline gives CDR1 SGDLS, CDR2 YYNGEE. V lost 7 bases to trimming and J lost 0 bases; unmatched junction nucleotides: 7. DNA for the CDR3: TGTGCCAGCGCTACCTCTAGCGGGAGCACAGATACGCAGTATTTT. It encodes CASATSSGSTDTQYF.

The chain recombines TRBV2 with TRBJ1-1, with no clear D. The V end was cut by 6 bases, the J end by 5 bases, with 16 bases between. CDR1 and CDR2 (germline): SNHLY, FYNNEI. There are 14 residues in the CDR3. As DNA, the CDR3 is TGTGCCAGCAGGCCCCTGGGAGTCCGTACTGAAGCTTTCTTT. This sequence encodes CASRPLGVRTEAFF. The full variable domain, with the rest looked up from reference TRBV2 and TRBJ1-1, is EPEVTQTPSHQVTQMGQEVILRCVPISNHLYFYWYRQILGQKVEFLVSFYNNEISEKSEIFDDQFSVERPDGSNFTLKIRSTKLEDSAMYFCASRPLGVRTEAFFGQGTRLTVV.

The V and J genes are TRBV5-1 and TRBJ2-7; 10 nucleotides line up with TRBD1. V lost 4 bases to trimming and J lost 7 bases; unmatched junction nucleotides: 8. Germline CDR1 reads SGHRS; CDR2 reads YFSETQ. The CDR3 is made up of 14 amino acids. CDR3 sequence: CASSTTGGHWEQYF. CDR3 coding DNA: TGCGCCAGCAGCACGACAGGGGGCCACTGGGAGCAGTACTTC.

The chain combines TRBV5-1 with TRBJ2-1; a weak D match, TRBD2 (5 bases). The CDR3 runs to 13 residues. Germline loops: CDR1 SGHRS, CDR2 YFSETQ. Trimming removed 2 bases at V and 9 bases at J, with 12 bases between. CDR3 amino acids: CASSLTGMAEQFF. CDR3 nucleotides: TGCGCCAGCAGCTTAACGGGGATGGCTGAGCAGTTCTTC.

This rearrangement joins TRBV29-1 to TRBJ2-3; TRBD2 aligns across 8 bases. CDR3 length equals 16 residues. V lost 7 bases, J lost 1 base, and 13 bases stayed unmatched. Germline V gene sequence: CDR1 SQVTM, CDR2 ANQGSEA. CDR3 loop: CSAFAGTSGGTDTQYF. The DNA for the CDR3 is TGCAGCGCATTCGCCGGCACTAGCGGCGGCACAGATACGCAGTATTTT.

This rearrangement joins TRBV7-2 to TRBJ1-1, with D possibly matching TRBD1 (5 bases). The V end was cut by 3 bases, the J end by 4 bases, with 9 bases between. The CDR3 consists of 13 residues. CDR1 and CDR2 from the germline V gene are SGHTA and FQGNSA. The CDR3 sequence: CASSFTGGTEAFF. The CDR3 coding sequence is TGTGCCAGCAGCTTTACGGGGGGCACTGAAGCTTTCTTT.

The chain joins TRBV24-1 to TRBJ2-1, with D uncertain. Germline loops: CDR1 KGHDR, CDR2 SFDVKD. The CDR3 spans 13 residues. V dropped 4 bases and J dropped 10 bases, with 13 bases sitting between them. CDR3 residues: CATSDYIRPEQFF. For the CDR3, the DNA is TGTGCCACCAGTGACTATATACGTCCCGAGCAGTTCTTC.

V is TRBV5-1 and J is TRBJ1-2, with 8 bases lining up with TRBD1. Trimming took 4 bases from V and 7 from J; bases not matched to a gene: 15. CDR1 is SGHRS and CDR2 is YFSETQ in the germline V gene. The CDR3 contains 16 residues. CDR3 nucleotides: TGCGCCAGCAGCCCTGGACAGGGAGGGAGAGCTTCTGGCTACACCTTC. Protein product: CASSPGQGGRASGYTF.

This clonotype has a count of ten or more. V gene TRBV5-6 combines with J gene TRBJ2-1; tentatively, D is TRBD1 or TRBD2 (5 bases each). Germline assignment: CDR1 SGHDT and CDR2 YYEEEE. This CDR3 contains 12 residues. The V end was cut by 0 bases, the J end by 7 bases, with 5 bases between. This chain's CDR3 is CASSLGGNEQFF. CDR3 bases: TGTGCCAGCAGCTTGGGGGGGAATGAGCAGTTCTTC.

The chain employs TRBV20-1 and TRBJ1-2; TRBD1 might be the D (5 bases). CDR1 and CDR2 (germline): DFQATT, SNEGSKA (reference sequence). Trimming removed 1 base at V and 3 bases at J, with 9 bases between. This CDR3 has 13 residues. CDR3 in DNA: TGCAGTGCTAGAGTCGGGGCAGACTATGGCTACACCTTC. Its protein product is CSARVGADYGYTF.

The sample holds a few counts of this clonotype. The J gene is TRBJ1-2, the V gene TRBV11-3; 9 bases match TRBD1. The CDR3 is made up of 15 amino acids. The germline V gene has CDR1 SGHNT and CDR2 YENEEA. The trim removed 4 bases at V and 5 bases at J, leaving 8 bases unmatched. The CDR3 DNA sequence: TGTGCCAGCAGCTCTTATACCGGGACAGGGTATGGCTACACCTTC. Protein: CASSSYTGTGYGYTF.

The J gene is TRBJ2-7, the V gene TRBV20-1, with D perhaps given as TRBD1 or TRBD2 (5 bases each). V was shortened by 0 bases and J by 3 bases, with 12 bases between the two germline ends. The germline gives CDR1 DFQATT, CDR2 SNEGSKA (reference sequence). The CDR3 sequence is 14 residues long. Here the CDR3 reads CSARDRDAGYEQYF. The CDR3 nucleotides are TGCAGTGCTAGAGACCGGGACGCTGGCTACGAGCAGTACTTC.

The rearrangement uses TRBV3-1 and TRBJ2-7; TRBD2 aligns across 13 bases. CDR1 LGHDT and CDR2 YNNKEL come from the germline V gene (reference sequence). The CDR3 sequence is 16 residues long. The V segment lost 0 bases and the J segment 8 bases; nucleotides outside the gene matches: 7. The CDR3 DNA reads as TGTGCCAGCAGCCAAGATCGTAAACTAGCGGGGGGGCAGCAGTACTTC. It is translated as CASSQDRKLAGGQQYF.

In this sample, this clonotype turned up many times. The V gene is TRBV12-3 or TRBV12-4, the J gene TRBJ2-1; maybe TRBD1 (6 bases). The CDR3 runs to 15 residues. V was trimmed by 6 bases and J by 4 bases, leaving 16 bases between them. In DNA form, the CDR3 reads TGTGCCAGCAGCCCCAACAGGGATCGGTACAATGAGCAGTTCTTC. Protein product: CASSPNRDRYNEQFF.

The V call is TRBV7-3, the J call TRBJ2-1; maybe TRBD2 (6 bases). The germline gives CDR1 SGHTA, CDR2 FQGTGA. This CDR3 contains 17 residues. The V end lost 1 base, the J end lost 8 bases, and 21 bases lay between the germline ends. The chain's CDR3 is CASSLIPRGTPEHEQFF. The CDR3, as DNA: TGTGCCAGCAGCTTAATCCCGCGGGGTACCCCGGAGCATGAGCAGTTCTTC.

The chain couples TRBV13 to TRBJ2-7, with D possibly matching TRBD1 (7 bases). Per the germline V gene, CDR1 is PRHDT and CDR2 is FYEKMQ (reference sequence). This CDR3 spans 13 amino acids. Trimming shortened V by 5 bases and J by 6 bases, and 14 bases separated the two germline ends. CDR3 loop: CASSGTAGGEQYF. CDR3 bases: TGTGCCAGCAGCGGGACAGCCGGGGGCGAGCAGTACTTC.

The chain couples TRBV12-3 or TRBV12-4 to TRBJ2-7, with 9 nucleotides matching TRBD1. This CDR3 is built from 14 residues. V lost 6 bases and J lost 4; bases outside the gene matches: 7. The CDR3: CASSRTGGKYEQYF. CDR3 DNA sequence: TGTGCCAGCAGCAGAACAGGGGGCAAATACGAGCAGTACTTC.

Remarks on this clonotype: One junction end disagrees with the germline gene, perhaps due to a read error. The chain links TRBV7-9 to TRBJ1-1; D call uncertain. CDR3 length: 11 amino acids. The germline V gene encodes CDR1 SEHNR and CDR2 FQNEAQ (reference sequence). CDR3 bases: TGCTTCGGGGAACGAGATACTGAAGCTTTCTTT. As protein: CFGERDTEAFF.

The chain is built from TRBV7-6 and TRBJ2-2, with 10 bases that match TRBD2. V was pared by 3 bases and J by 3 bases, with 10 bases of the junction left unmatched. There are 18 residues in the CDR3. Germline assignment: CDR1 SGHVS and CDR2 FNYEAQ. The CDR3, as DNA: TGTGCCAGCAGCTTTAGATTCGCCGGGACTAGCGACACCGGGGAGCTGTTTTTT. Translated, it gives CASSFRFAGTSDTGELFF.

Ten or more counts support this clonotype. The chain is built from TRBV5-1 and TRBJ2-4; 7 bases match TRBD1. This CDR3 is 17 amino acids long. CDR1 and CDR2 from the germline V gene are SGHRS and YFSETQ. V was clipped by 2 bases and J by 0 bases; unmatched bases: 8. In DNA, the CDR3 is TGCGCCAGCAGCTTCGGGACAGAACTTTTAGCCAAAAACATTCAGTACTTC. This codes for CASSFGTELLAKNIQYF.

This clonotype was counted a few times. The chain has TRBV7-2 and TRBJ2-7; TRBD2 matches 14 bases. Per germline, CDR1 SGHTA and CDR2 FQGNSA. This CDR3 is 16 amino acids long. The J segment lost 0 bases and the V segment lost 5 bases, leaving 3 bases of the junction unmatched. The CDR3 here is CASSQGTSGSSYEQYF. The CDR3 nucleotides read TGTGCCAGCAGCCAAGGGACTAGCGGGAGCTCCTACGAGCAGTACTTC.

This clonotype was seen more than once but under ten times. The CDR3 sequence: CATSGEGLTQETQYF. CDR3 coding DNA: TGTGCCACCAGTGGTGAAGGACTCACCCAAGAGACCCAGTACTTC. V usage is TRBV24-1 and J usage is TRBJ2-5; D might be TRBD2 (5 bases). This CDR3 has 15 residues. V shed 5 bases and J shed 1 base, with 13 bases lying between them. Per the germline V gene, CDR1 is KGHDR and CDR2 is SFDVKD.

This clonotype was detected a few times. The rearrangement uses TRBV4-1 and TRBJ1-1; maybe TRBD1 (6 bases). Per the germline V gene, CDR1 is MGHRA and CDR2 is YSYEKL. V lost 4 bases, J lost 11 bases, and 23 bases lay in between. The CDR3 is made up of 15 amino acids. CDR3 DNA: TGCGCCAGCAGCCGAGTACCACAGGGTACGGAGTTGGCTTTCTTT. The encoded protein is CASSRVPQGTELAFF.

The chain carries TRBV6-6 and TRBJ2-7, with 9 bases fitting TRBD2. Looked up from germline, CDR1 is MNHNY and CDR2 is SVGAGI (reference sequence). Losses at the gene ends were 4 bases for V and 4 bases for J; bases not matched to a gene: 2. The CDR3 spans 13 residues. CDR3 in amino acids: CASSWTSEYEQYF. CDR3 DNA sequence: TGTGCCAGCAGTTGGACTAGCGAATACGAGCAGTACTTC.

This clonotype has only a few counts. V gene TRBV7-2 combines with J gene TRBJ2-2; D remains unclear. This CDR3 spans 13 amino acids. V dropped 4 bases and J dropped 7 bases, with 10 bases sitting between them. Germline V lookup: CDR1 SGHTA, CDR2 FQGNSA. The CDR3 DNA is TGTGCCAGCAGCTCCGTCCCGCACGGGGAGCTGTTTTTT. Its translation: CASSSVPHGELFF.

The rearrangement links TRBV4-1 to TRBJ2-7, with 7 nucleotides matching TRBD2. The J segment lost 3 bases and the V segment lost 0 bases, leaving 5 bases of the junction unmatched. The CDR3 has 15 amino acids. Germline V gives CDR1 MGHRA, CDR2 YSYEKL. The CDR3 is CASSQDWGGSYEQYF. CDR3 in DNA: TGCGCCAGCAGCCAAGATTGGGGCGGGAGCTACGAGCAGTACTTC.

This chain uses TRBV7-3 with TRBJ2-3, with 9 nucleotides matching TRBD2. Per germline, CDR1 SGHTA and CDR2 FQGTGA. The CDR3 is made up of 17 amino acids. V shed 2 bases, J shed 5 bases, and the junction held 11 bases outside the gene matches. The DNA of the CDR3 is TGTGCCAGCAGCTTAGTGTCTGCGGGAGGGCCAGGAGATACGCAGTATTTT. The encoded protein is CASSLVSAGGPGDTQYF.

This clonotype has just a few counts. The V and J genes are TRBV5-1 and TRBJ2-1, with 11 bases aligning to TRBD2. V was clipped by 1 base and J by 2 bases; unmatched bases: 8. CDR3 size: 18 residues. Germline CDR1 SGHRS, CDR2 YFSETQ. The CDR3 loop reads CASSLSVAGGLTYNEQFF. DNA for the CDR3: TGCGCCAGCAGCTTGTCTGTAGCGGGGGGGTTAACCTACAATGAGCAGTTCTTC.

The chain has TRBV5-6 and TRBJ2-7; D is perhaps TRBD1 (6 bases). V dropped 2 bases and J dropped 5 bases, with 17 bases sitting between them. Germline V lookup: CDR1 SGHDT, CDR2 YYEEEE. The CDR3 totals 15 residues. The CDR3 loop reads CASSFRTGSRDEQYF. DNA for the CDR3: TGTGCCAGCAGCTTCCGCACAGGGTCCAGGGACGAGCAGTACTTC.

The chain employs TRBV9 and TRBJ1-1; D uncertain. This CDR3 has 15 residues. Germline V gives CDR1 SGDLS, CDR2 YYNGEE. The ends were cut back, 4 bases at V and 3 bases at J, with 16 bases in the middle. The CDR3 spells CASSPQVAGYTEAFF. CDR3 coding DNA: TGTGCCAGCAGCCCCCAGGTGGCAGGATACACTGAAGCTTTCTTT. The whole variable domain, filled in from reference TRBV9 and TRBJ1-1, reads DSGVTQTPKHLITATGQRVTLRCSPRSGDLSVYWYQQSLDQGLQFLIQYYNGEERAKGNILERFSAQQFPDLHSELNLSSLELGDSALYFCASSPQVAGYTEAFFGQGTRLTVV.